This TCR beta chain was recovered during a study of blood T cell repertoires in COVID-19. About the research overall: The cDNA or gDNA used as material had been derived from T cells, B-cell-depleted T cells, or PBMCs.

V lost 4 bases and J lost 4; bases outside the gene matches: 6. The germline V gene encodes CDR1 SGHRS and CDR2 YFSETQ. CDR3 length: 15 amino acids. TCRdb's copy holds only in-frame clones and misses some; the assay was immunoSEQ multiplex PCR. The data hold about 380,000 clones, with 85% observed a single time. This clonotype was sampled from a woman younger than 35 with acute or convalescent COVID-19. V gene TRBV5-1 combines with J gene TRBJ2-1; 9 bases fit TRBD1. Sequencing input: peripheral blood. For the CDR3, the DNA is TGCGCCAGCAGCCCGGGACAGGGATTATACAATGAGCAGTTCTTC. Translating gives CASSPGQGLYNEQFF.